These 21 T cell receptor beta chains were sequenced from one sample in a study of identical twins. A single record per CDR3 protein comes from TCRdb applying MiXCR to the 5' RACE reads. The sample comprises about 430,000 distinct CDR3 sequences, less than 20% of which are singletons, and roughly 12% rests with the top ten. Source material: naive T cells sorted from blood. These receptors all come from a man aged 50-59 years in good health.

This clonotype occurred a few times. V usage is TRBV11-2 and J usage is TRBJ2-1; D is possibly TRBD2 (5 bases). Germline lookup yields CDR1 SGHAT and CDR2 FQNNGV. V lost 1 base and J lost 2, with 12 bases in between. CDR3 length: 16 amino acids. The CDR3 loop reads CASSLAFSVTYNEQFF. In DNA form, the CDR3 reads TGTGCCAGCAGCTTAGCTTTTAGCGTCACCTACAATGAGCAGTTCTTC.

There are a few counts of this clonotype. The V gene is TRBV7-9, the J gene TRBJ2-3; 10 bases map to TRBD2. Germline loops: CDR1 SEHNR, CDR2 FQNEAQ (reference sequence). V shed 8 bases and J 4 bases; nucleotides not matched to a gene: 9. The CDR3 totals 15 residues. CDR3 sequence reads: CASAVTAGGPDTQYF. CDR3 sequence (DNA): TGTGCCAGCGCGGTGACAGCGGGGGGGCCAGATACGCAGTATTTT.

This clonotype was observed at least ten times. This chain links TRBV29-1 with TRBJ1-4; D remains ambiguous. Trimming removed 0 bases at V and 0 bases at J, with 5 bases between. The CDR3 spans 14 residues. Germline CDR1 and CDR2: SQVTM and ANQGSEA. The CDR3 sequence: CSVEDRSTNEKLFF. CDR3 coding DNA: TGCAGCGTTGAAGATCGGTCAACTAATGAAAAACTGTTTTTT.

This clonotype was detected a few times. The rearrangement joins TRBV6-2 or TRBV6-3 to TRBJ2-7; 10 bases align to TRBD2. This CDR3 region has 16 residues. The germline V gene has CDR1 MNHEY and CDR2 SVGEGT. J was trimmed by 2 bases and V by 1 base; bases with no gene match: 5. In nucleotides, the CDR3 is TGTGCCAGCAGTTACTATGGGACTAGCGCAACCTACGAGCAGTACTTC. Amino acids: CASSYYGTSATYEQYF.

The chain is built from TRBV6-1 and TRBJ2-3; 14 nucleotides align to TRBD2. Germline trimming cut 8 bases from V and 0 bases from J; bases unmatched to any gene: 7. This CDR3 has 17 residues. Germline lookup yields CDR1 MNHNS and CDR2 SASEGT. The DNA for the CDR3 is TGTGCCAGCGGGGGACTAGCGGGAGAGAGGAGCACAGATACGCAGTATTTT. This sequence encodes CASGGLAGERSTDTQYF.

This clonotype has at least ten counts. The V gene is TRBV1, the J gene TRBJ1-4. TRBV1 is noted as a pseudogene. The CDR3 has 16 amino acids. The CDR3 region has the DNA TGCACCAGCAGCCAAGAGCCGGGACTTAGGGATGAAAAACTGTTTTTT. Protein product: CTSSQEPGLRDEKLFF.

In its sample, this clonotype was seen many times. J is TRBJ2-6 and V is TRBV29-1, with D perhaps assigned TRBD1 or TRBD2 (5 bases each). The CDR3 covers 15 residues. V dropped 2 bases and J dropped 2 bases, with 10 bases sitting between them. Germline CDR1 reads SQVTM; CDR2 reads ANQGSEA. The CDR3 loop reads CSVESGRTGANVLTF. Here the CDR3 DNA reads TGCAGCGTTGAATCGGGGCGGACTGGGGCCAACGTCCTGACTTTC.

This clonotype was picked up many times. The junction shows a germline mismatch at one end, possibly a read error. The chain is built from TRBV20-1 and TRBJ2-7; tentative D call: TRBD2 (6 bases). Germline V gene lookup returns CDR1 DFQATT and CDR2 SNEGSKA (reference sequence). The CDR3 extends over 9 amino acids. The CDR3 coding sequence is TGCAGTGCTAGCCCCCTAGCGCACTTC. Its protein product is CSASPLAHF.

The chain links TRBV28 to TRBJ1-2, with 7 nucleotides matching TRBD1. V shed 8 bases, J shed 2 bases, and the junction held 5 bases outside the gene matches. Germline V lookup: CDR1 MDHEN, CDR2 SYDVKM. The CDR3 has 13 amino acids. The CDR3 spells CASGRGRNYGYTF. The DNA for the CDR3 is TGTGCCAGCGGAAGGGGGCGCAACTATGGCTACACCTTC.

This clonotype was seen only a few times. The chain combines TRBV29-1 with TRBJ1-1; TRBD1 agrees at 7 bases. The CDR3 loop spans 14 amino acids. Germline V gene lookup returns CDR1 SQVTM and CDR2 ANQGSEA. V shed 7 bases, J shed 0 bases, and the junction held 8 bases outside the gene matches. The chain's CDR3 is CSAHLDRMNTEAFF. The CDR3 DNA sequence: TGCAGCGCCCATCTGGACAGGATGAACACTGAAGCTTTCTTT.

This clonotype showed up just once. The CDR3 does not close with the conserved phenylalanine or tryptophan, likely indicating a read error. This chain uses TRBV29-1 with TRBJ2-1; 7 bases fit TRBD2. This CDR3 contains 16 residues. The V segment lost 0 bases and the J segment 3 bases; nucleotides outside the gene matches: 8. Looked up from germline, CDR1 is SQVTM and CDR2 is ANQGSEA. The CDR3 sequence is CSVEDTAGLLYNEQFY. For the CDR3, the DNA is TGCAGCGTTGAAGATACAGCGGGATTACTCTACAATGAGCAGTTCTAC.

This rearrangement joins TRBV10-3 to TRBJ1-1, with D possibly TRBD1 on 6 matching bases. The germline V gene has CDR1 ENHRY and CDR2 SYGVKD. The V gene lost 8 bases and the J gene lost 5 bases, with 15 bases spanning the gap. This CDR3 contains 13 residues. The CDR3 loop reads CAIRDTSRTEAFF. In DNA form, the CDR3 reads TGTGCCATCCGGGACACCTCCCGAACTGAAGCTTTCTTT.

There are many counts of this clonotype. This chain links TRBV12-3 or TRBV12-4 with TRBJ2-7; D perhaps matches TRBD2 (6 bases). The V gene lost 3 bases and the J gene lost 2 bases, with 14 bases spanning the gap. CDR3 length: 15 amino acids. The CDR3 nucleotides read TGTGCCAGCAGTTTCTGGGACTCCAGACCCTACGAGCAGTACTTC. Translating gives CASSFWDSRPYEQYF.

This chain uses TRBV27 with TRBJ2-3; a possible D gene is TRBD1 (6 bases). The germline gives CDR1 MNHEY, CDR2 SMNVEV (reference sequence). Trimming pared 8 bases from V and 0 bases from J, leaving 9 bases between. This CDR3 comprises 13 residues. The CDR3 DNA reads as TGTGCCAGCGCAACAGGGAGCACAGATACGCAGTATTTT. Amino acid sequence: CASATGSTDTQYF.

This clonotype was counted at least ten times. This sequence joins TRBV15 and TRBJ2-3; 11 bases map to TRBD2. The CDR3 spans 17 residues. Germline V gene lookup returns CDR1 LNHNV and CDR2 YYDKDF (reference sequence). V lost 0 bases to trimming and J lost 4 bases; unmatched junction nucleotides: 6. The DNA of the CDR3 is TGTGCCACCAGCAGAGATCTTAGCGGGGGGGCCGCAGATACGCAGTATTTT. The encoded protein is CATSRDLSGGAADTQYF. Together with reference TRBV15 and TRBJ2-3, the CDR3 gives the full variable domain: DAMVIQNPRYQVTQFGKPVTLSCSQTLNHNVMYWYQQKSSQAPKLLFHYYDKDFNNEADTPDNFQSRRPNTSFCFLDIRSPGLGDTAMYLCATSRDLSGGAADTQYFGPGTRLTVL.

This rearrangement joins TRBV19 to TRBJ2-7; D unclear. CDR3 length: 16 residues. Germline lookup yields CDR1 LNHDA and CDR2 SQIVND (reference sequence). V was shortened by 3 bases and J by 3 bases, with 18 bases between the two germline ends. The DNA for the CDR3 is TGTGCCAGTAGTATCATCGGCACAACGAACATCTACGAGCAGTACTTC. Translated, it gives CASSIIGTTNIYEQYF.

This clonotype was counted once. The chain uses TRBV5-1 and TRBJ2-7, with 8 bases that match TRBD1. V lost 4 bases to trimming and J lost 0 bases; unmatched junction nucleotides: 6. Germline V CDR1 and CDR2: SGHRS, YFSETQ. CDR3 length equals 15 residues. CDR3 sequence: CASSRPGQDSYEQYF. CDR3 bases: TGCGCCAGCAGCAGGCCGGGACAGGACTCCTACGAGCAGTACTTC.

In this sample, this clonotype turned up once. The chain couples TRBV12-3 or TRBV12-4 to TRBJ2-2; D is possibly TRBD1 (6 bases). The CDR3 totals 16 residues. Trimming removed 5 bases from V and 6 bases from J, with 19 bases in between. The CDR3 sequence: CASSPLGGEWSGELFF. The DNA of the CDR3 is TGTGCCAGCAGTCCCTTAGGGGGAGAGTGGTCCGGGGAGCTGTTTTTT.

The chain carries TRBV7-2 and TRBJ2-3, with 10 bases that match TRBD2. Germline V lookup: CDR1 SGHTA, CDR2 FQGNSA. This CDR3 is built from 16 residues. V dropped 2 bases and J dropped 1; count of bases not matched to a gene: 3. The CDR3 spells CASSLRLAGRTDTQYF. CDR3 sequence (DNA): TGTGCCAGCAGCTTAAGACTAGCGGGCCGCACAGATACGCAGTATTTT.

The chain recombines TRBV15 with TRBJ2-5; unclear D gene. CDR3 length equals 12 residues. Germline V gene sequence: CDR1 LNHNV, CDR2 YYDKDF (reference sequence). V shed 0 bases and J shed 7 bases, with 6 bases lying between them. CDR3 in amino acids: CATSRDLVTQYF. The CDR3 DNA reads as TGTGCCACCAGCAGAGATCTCGTGACCCAGTACTTC.

The chain is built from TRBV4-1 and TRBJ2-1; D might be TRBD1 (6 bases). The germline V gene encodes CDR1 MGHRA and CDR2 YSYEKL. V lost 5 bases and J 8 bases, leaving 13 bases between the germline ends. This CDR3 contains 13 residues. CDR3 sequence: CASSYRQAYEQFF. CDR3 bases: TGCGCCAGCAGCTACCGACAGGCCTATGAGCAGTTCTTC.